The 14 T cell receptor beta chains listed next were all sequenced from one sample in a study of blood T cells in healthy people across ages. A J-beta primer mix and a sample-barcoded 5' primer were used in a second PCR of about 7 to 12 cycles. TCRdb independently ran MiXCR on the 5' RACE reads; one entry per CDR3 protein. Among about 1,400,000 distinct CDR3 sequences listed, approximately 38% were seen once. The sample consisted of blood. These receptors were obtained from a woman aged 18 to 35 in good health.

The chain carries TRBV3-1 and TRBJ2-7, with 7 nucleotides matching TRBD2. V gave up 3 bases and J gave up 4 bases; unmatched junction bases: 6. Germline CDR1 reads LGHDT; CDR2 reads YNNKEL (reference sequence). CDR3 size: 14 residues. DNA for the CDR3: TGTGCCAGCAGCCAGGGCAGCGGGGATTACGAGCAGTACTTC. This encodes CASSQGSGDYEQYF.

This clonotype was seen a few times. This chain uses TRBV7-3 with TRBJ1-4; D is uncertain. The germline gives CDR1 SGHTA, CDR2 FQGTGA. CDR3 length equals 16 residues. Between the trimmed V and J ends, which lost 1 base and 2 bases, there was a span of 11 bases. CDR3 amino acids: CASSLRRVGTNEKLFF. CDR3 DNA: TGTGCCAGCAGCTTAAGACGTGTTGGGACTAATGAAAAACTGTTTTTT.

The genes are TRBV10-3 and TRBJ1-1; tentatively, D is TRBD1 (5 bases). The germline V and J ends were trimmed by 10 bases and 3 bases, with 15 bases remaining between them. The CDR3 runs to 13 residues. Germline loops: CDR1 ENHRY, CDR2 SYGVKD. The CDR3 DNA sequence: TGTGCCAGCCGGGACGGGGGAGACACTGAAGCTTTCTTT. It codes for CASRDGGDTEAFF.

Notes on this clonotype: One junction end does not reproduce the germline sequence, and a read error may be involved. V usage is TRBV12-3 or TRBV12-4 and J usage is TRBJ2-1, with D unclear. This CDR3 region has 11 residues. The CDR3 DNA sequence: TGTGCCAGCAGGTTAGGTCATGAGCAGTTCTTC. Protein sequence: CASRLGHEQFF.

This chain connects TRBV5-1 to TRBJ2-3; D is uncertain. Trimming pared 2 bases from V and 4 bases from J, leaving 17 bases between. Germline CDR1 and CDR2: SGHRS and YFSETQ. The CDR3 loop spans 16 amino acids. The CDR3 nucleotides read TGCGCCAGCAGCTTAGGATGGGGTAGCTCGGCAGATACGCAGTATTTT. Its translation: CASSLGWGSSADTQYF.

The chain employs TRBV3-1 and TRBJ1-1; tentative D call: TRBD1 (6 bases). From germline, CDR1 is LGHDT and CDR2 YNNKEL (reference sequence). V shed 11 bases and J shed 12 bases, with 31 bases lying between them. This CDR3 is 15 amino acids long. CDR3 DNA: TGTGCCGCCGCGACCAGGCCAGAATTAAGGGGGTTACCTTTCTTT. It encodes CAAATRPELRGLPFF. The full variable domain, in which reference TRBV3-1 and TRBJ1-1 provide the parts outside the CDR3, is DTAVSQTPKYLVTQMGNDKSIKCEQNLGHDTMYWYKQDSKKFLKIMFSYNNKELIINETVPNRFSPKSPDKAHLNLHINSLELGDSAVYFCAAATRPELRGLPFFGQGTRLTVV.

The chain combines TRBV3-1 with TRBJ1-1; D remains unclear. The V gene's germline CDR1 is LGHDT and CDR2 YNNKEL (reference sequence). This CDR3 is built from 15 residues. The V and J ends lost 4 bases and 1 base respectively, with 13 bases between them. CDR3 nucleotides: TGTGCCAGCAGCCGTCAGGCATCGGGGAACACTGAAGCTTTCTTT. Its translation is CASSRQASGNTEAFF. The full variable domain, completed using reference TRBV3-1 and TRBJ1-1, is DTAVSQTPKYLVTQMGNDKSIKCEQNLGHDTMYWYKQDSKKFLKIMFSYNNKELIINETVPNRFSPKSPDKAHLNLHINSLELGDSAVYFCASSRQASGNTEAFFGQGTRLTVV.

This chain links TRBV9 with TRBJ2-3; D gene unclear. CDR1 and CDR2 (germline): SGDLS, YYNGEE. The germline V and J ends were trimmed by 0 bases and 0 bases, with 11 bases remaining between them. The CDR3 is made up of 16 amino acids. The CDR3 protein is CASSVGIRFSTDTQYF. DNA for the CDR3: TGTGCCAGCAGCGTAGGAATCAGGTTTAGCACAGATACGCAGTATTTT.

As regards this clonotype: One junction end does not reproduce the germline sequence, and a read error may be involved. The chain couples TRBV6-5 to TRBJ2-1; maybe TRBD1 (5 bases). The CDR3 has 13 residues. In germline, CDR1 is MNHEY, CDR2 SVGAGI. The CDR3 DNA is TGTGCCAGCAGTGACTCGTCAGGGTATGAGCAGTTCTTC. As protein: CASSDSSGYEQFF.

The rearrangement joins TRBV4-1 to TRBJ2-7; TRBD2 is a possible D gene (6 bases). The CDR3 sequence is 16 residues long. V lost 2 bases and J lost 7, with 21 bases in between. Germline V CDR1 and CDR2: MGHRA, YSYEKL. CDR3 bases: TGCGCCAGCAGCCAAAAGCCCGAGGAGGGTCCAAGGGAGCAGTACTTC. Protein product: CASSQKPEEGPREQYF.

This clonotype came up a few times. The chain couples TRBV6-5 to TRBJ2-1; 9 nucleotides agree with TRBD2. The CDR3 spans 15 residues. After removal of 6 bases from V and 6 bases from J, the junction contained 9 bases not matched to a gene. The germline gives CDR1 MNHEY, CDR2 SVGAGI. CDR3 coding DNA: TGTGCCAGCAGCGCAAGCGGGGGGACATCCAATGAGCAGTTCTTC. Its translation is CASSASGGTSNEQFF.

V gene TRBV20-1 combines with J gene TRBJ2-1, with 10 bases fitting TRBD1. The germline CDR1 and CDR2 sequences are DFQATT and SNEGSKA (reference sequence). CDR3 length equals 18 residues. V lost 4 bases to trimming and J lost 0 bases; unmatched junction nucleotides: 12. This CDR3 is CSAIAGQGFWPSYNEQFF. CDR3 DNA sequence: TGCAGTGCTATTGCGGGACAGGGGTTTTGGCCCTCCTACAATGAGCAGTTCTTC.

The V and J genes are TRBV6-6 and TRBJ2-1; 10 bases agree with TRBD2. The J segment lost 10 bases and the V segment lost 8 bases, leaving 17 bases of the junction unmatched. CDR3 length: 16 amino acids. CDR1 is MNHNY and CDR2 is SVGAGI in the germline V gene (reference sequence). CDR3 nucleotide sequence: TGTGCCAGCTTACGAACTAGCGGGGACTCCCTAGGGGAGCAGTTCTTC. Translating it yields CASLRTSGDSLGEQFF.

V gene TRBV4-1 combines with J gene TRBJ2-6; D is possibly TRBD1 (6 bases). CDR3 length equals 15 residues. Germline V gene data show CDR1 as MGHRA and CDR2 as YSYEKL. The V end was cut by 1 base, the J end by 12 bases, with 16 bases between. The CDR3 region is CASSQVGQTLGVLTF. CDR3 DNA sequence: TGCGCCAGCAGCCAAGTCGGACAGACTCTCGGCGTCCTGACTTTC.